The TCR beta chain described here comes from a study of tumor and adjacent non-tumor tissue in lung cancer. Background on the study: Aged roughly 31 to 80 years, patients included about 11 men and a handful of women with stage I to III disease. On average, productive TCRbeta reads reached roughly 4 million per sample.

Three rounds of nested PCR, following a modified ARM-PCR protocol, produced the TCRbeta library. Each CDR3 protein gets one entry after TCRdb re-called the multiplex PCR reads with MiXCR. The sample contains 40,000 to 55,000 distinct CDR3 sequences, 74% of which appear only once. CDR1 SGHAT and CDR2 FQNNGV come from the germline V gene. V lost 0 bases, J lost 1 base, and 4 bases lay in between. CDR3 length equals 14 residues. Findings of the study overall: Shorter survival was associated with higher TCR diversity in tumors.

This sample's RNA came from whole unsorted tissue. More than 3 cm separated this lung sample from the edge of the tumor. This clonotype rates as medium-sized. The antigen remains unidentified. This receptor was taken from an older woman with non-small cell lung cancer. The sequenced sample was distant non-tumor lung tissue. The chain joins TRBV11-2 to TRBJ1-3; D is unclear. The CDR3: CASSLEPSGNTIYF. For the CDR3, the DNA is TGTGCCAGCAGCTTAGAGCCATCTGGAAACACCATATATTTT. The complete variable domain, with remaining parts taken from reference TRBV11-2 and TRBJ1-3, reads EAGVAQSPRYKIIEKRQSVAFWCNPISGHATLYWYQQILGQGPKLLIQFQNNGVVDDSQLPKDRFSAERLKGVDSTLKIQPAKLEDSAVYLCASSLEPSGNTIYFGEGSWLTVV.